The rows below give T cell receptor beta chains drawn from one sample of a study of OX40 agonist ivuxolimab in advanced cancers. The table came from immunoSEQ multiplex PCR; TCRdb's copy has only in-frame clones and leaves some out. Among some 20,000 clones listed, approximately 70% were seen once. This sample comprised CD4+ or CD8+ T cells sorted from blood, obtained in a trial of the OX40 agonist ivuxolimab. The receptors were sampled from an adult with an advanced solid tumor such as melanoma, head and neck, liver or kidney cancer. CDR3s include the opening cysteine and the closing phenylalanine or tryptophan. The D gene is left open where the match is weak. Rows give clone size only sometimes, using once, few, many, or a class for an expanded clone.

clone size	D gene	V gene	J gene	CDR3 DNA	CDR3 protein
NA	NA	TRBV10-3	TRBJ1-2	TGTGCCATCAGTGAGGGGCAGAGAACTAACTATGGCTACACCTTC	CAISEGQRTNYGYTF
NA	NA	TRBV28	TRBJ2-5	TGTGCCAGCAGTTCCCCCTCGGGGAATGAGTACCAAGAGACCCAGTACTTC	CASSSPSGNEYQETQYF
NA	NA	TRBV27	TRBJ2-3	TGTGCCAGCAGTTTAAAACTTTCCACAGATACGCAGTATTTT	CASSLKLSTDTQYF
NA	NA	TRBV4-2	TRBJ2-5	TGTGCCAGCAGCCAAGTATCCGGGGGTGGAGAGACCCAGTACTTC	CASSQVSGGGETQYF
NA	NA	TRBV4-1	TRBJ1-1	TGCGCCAGCAACGGTTGGAGGGGAACTTTCTTT	CASNGWRGTFF
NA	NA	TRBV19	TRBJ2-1	TGTGCCAGTAGTATTAGGGGCAATGAGCAGTTCTTC	CASSIRGNEQFF
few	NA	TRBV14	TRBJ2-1	TGTGCCAGCAGCCAATTGGGGCTCCCTTCCTACAATGAGCAGTTCTTC	CASSQLGLPSYNEQFF
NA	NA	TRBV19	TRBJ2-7	TGTGCCAGTAGTATATCAGGGGCCTACGAGCAGTACTTC	CASSISGAYEQYF
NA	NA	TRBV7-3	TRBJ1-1	TGTGCCAGCAGCCCCACGGGGACAACAGCTTTCTTT	CASSPTGTTAFF
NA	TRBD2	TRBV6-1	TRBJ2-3	TGTGCCAGCAGTGACCAAGCCGCGTTCCTAGCGGGGGGCAGTGATACGCAGTATTTT	CASSDQAAFLAGGSDTQYF
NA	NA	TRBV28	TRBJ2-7	TGTGCCAGCCGCCGGACACCCGTATCCTACGAGCAGTACTTC	CASRRTPVSYEQYF
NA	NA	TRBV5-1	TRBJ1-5	TGCGCCAGCAGCTTGAGCAGTAATCAGCCCCAGCATTTT	CASSLSSNQPQHF
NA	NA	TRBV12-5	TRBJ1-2	TGTGCTAGTGGTTTAGGCACTGTTAACTATGGCTACACCTTC	CASGLGTVNYGYTF
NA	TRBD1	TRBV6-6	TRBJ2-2	TGTGCCAGCAATCCGACGACAGGGACCGGGGAGCTGTTTTTT	CASNPTTGTGELFF
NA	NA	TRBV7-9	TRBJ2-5	TGTGCCAGCAGCTTAGGCAGCCAAGAGACCCAGTACTTC	CASSLGSQETQYF
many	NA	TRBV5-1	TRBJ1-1	TGCGCCAGCAGCGAAGGGTTGAGAACTGAAGCTTTCTTT	CASSEGLRTEAFF
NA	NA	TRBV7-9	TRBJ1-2	TGTGCCAGCAGCTTGGGACCCCTATTTACCTATGGCTACACCTTC	CASSLGPLFTYGYTF
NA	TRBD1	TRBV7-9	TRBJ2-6	TGTGCCAGCAGCTCGACAGGGTCCGGGGCCAACGTCCTGACTTTC	CASSSTGSGANVLTF
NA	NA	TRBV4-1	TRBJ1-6	TGCGCCAGCAGCCAAGAAAGGTATCACCCCTCACCCCTCCACTTT	CASSQERYHPSPLHF
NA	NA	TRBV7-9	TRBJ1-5	TGTGCCAGCAGCTTAGCACTAGACAGAGAAGGGCAGCCCCAGCATTTT	CASSLALDREGQPQHF
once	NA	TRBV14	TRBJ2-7	TGTGCCAGCAGCCAAGAGGGGGGTAGAGACGAGCAGTACTTC	CASSQEGGRDEQYF
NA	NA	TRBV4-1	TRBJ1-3	TGCGCCAGCAGCCAAGGCCCCGGCAACACCATATATTTT	CASSQGPGNTIYF
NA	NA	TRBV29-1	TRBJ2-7	TGCAGCGTTGAACGAGGGAACGAGCAGTACTTC	CSVERGNEQYF
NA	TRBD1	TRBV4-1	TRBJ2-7	TGCGCCAGCATGGGACAGAGCTCCTACGAGCAGTACTTC	CASMGQSSYEQYF
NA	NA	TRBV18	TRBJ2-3	TGTGCCAGCTCACCGGTTGATTGGGGTGAAGTAATAGATACGCAGTATTTT	CASSPVDWGEVIDTQYF
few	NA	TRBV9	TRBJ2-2	TGTGCCAGCAGCGGAAACCTTAAAGCCCCCTCGAACACCGGGGAGCTGTTTTTT	CASSGNLKAPSNTGELFF
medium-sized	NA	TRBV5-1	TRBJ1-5	TGCGCCAGCAGCGTGGGAGGAAGCAATCAGCCCCAGCATTTT	CASSVGGSNQPQHF
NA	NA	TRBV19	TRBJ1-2	TGTGCCAGTAGTATAGATTCGGGTCCTAACTATGGCTACACCTTC	CASSIDSGPNYGYTF
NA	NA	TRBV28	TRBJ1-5	TGTGCCAGCAGTTTATGGGGTGGCAATCAGCCCCAGCATTTT	CASSLWGGNQPQHF
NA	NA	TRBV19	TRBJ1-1	TGTGCCAGTAGTTCTGGGCGGACTGAAGCTTTCTTT	CASSSGRTEAFF
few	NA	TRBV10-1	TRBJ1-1	TGCGCCAGCAGTGAGTCGAGTGGGCAGAACACTGAAGCTTTCTTT	CASSESSGQNTEAFF